Listed here is a single TCR beta chain. What it binds is unknown. This entry comes from a study of cytomegalovirus exposure and HLA in healthy donors. Across the study: It was reported in a later analysis that the 120 validation repertoires used the same platform as the roughly 700 first-cohort repertoires.

Sequenced by immunoSEQ multiplex PCR; TCRdb stores in-frame clones only, minus some. This sample yields about 120,000 clones, of which 88% are seen a single time; approximately 2% belongs to the top ten. Trimming took off 5 bases at V and 0 bases at J, with 18 bases between the two ends. This CDR3 has 17 residues. CDR1 is KGHSH and CDR2 is LQKENI in the germline V gene. Study-wide results and limits: Associated with cytomegalovirus, according to the listing, were about 160 TCR beta chains. The finding came from a later analysis; first-cohort TCR clusters tended to co-occur in the roughly 110 validation repertoires. Reportedly, diagnosis of cytomegalovirus status by the classifier showed high specificity and sensitivity.

Sequencing input: PBMCs. This receptor was identified in a man aged 18 to 29 in good health and CMV-seronegative. V and J are TRBV18 and TRBJ2-3; D not resolved. CDR3 in amino acids: CASSKPLGGTSTDTQYF. The CDR3 bases are TGTGCCAGCTCAAAACCATTAGGCGGCACGAGCACAGATACGCAGTATTTT.